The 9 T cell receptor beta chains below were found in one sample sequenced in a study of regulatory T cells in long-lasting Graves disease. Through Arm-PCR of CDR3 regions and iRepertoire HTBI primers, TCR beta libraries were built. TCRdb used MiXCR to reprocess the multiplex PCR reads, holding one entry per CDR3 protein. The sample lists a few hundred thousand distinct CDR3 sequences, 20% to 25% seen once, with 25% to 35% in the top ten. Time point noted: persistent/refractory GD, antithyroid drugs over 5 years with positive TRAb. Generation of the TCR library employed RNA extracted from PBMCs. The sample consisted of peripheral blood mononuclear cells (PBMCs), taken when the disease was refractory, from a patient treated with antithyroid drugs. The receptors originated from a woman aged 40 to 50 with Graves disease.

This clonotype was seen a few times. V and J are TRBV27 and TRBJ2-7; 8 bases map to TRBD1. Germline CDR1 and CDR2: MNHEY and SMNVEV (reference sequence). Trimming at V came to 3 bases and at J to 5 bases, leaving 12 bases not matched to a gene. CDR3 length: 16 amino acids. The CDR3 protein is CASSLLGQGSWDEQYF. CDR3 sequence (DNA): TGTGCCAGCAGTTTGCTCGGACAGGGATCGTGGGACGAGCAGTACTTC.

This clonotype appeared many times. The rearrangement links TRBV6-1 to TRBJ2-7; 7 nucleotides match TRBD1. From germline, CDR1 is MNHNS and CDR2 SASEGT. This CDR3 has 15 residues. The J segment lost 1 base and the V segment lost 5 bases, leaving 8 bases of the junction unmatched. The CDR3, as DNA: TGTGCCAGCAGTCACCTACAGGGGAGATCCTACGAGCAGTACTTC. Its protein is CASSHLQGRSYEQYF.

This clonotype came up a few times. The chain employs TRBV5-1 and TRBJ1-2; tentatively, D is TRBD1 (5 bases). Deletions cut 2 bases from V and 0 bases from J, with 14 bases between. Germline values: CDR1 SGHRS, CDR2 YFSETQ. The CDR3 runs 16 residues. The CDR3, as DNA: TGCGCCAGCAGCTTATTTCAGGGCAAAGCTAACTATGGCTACACCTTC. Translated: CASSLFQGKANYGYTF.

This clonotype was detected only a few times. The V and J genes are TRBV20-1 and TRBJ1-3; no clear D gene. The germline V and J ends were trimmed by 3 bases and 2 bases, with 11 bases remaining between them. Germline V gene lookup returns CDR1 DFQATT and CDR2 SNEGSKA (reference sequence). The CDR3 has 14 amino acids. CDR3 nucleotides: TGCAGTGCTAGTTATGGGGTCCCTGGAAACACCATATATTTT. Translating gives CSASYGVPGNTIYF.

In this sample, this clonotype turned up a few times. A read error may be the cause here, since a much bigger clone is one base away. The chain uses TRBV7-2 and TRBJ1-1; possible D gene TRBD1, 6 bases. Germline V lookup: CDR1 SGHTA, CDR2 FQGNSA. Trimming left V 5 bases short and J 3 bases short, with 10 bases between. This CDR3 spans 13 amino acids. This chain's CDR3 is CASSVRGDTEAFF. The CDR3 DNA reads TGTGCCAGCAGCGTAAGGGGGGACACTGAAGCTTTCTTT.

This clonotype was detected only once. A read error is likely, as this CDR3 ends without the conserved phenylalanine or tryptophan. CDR3 sequence reads: CASSLGDQPQHL. Written as DNA, the CDR3 is TGTGCCAGCAGCTTAGGGGATCAGCCCCAGCATCTT. V is TRBV7-9 and J is TRBJ1-5; D unresolved. Germline CDR1 reads SEHNR; CDR2 reads FQNEAQ (reference sequence). The germline V and J ends were trimmed by 1 base and 5 bases, with 3 bases remaining between them. This CDR3 region has 12 residues.

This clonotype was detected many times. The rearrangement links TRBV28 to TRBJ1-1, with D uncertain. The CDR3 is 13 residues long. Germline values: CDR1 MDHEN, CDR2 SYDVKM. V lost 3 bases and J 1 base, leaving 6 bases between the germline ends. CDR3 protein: CASSFRWNTEAFF. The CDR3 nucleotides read TGTGCCAGCAGTTTCCGCTGGAACACTGAAGCTTTCTTT.

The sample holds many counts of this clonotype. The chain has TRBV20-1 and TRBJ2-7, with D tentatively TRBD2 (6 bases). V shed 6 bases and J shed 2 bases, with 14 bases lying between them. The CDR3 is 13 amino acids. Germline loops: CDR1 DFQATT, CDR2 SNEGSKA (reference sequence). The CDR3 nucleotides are TGCAGTGCGTCGACTAGAAAAACCTACGAGCAGTACTTC. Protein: CSASTRKTYEQYF.

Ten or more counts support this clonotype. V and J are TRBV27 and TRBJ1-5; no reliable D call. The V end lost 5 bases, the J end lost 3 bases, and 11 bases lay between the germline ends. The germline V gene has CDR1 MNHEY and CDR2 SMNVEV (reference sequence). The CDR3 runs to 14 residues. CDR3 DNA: TGTGCCAGCAGTGCTACTCTGAACAATCAGCCCCAGCATTTT. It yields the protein CASSATLNNQPQHF.